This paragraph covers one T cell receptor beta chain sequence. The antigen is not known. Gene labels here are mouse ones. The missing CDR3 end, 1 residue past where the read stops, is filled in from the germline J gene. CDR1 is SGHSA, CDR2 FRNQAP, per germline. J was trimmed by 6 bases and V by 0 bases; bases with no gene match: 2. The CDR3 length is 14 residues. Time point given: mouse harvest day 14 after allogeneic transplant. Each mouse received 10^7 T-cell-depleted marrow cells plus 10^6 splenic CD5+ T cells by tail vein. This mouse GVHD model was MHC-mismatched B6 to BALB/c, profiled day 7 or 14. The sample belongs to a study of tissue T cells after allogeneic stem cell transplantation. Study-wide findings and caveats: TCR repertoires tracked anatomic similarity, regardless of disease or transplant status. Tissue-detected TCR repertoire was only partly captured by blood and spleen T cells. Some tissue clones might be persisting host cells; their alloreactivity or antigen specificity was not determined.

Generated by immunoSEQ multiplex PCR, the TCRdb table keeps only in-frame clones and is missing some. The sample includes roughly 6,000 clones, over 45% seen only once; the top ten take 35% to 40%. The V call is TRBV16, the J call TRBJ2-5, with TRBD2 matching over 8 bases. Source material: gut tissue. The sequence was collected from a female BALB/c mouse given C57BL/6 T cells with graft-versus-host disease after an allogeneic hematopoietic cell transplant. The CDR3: CASSLDGGVDTQYF. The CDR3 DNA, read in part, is TGTGCAAGCAGCTTAGATGGGGGGGTGGACACCCAGTAC.